Following are 24 T cell receptor beta chains from one sample sequenced in a study of blood T cell repertoires in COVID-19. Produced via immunoSEQ multiplex PCR; TCRdb's table is partial and in-frame only. The table shows about 200,000 clones, with roughly 86% occurring only once. Sequencing used PBMCs or T cells enriched from blood (not recorded which). The receptor source for this set is a woman between 40 and 55 years old in a cohort exposed to, infected with or recovered from COVID-19 (not recorded which).

This chain uses TRBV9 with TRBJ2-1, with 13 bases aligning to TRBD2. The germline CDR1 and CDR2 sequences are SGDLS and YYNGEE. V trimming: 3 bases; J trimming: 7 bases; junction bases outside the gene matches: 7. The length of the CDR3 is 16 residues. CDR3 sequence (DNA): TGTGCCAGCAGCGCCCCCGGGACTAGCGGGATTAATGAGCAGTTCTTC. Amino acids: CASSAPGTSGINEQFF.

The gene calls are TRBV7-9 and TRBJ1-1, with 7 bases aligning to TRBD1. Losses at the gene ends were 3 bases for V and 5 bases for J; bases not matched to a gene: 12. The CDR3 totals 16 residues. Germline-derived CDR1 and CDR2 are SEHNR and FQNEAQ (reference sequence). The CDR3, as DNA: TGTGCCAGCAGCTTCAGGTATTCGAGGGGGCGGACTGAAGCTTTCTTT. Protein: CASSFRYSRGRTEAFF. Looking up the rest from reference TRBV7-9 and TRBJ1-1 gives the full variable domain: DTGVSQNPRHKITKRGQNVTFRCDPISEHNRLYWYRQTLGQGPEFLTYFQNEAQLEKSRLLSDRFSAERPKGSFSTLEIQRTEQGDSAMYLCASSFRYSRGRTEAFFGQGTRLTVV.

The genes are TRBV6-2 or TRBV6-3 and TRBJ2-7, with a possible D match to TRBD2 (5 bases). This CDR3 comprises 13 residues. The germline CDR1 and CDR2 sequences are MNHEY and SVGEGT. V was clipped by 2 bases and J by 1 base, with 6 bases between them. The CDR3 DNA follows: TGTGCCAGCAGTTACCGGGATTCCTACGAGCAGTACTTC. Translated, it gives CASSYRDSYEQYF.

The chain carries TRBV7-2 and TRBJ2-2; possible D gene TRBD2, 6 bases. V was clipped by 2 bases and J by 3 bases, with 19 bases between them. CDR1 is SGHTA and CDR2 is FQGNSA in the germline V gene. The CDR3 has 18 amino acids. DNA for the CDR3: TGTGCCAGCAGCTTACCTACTCGACGGGGGAGGCACACCGGGGAGCTGTTTTTT. Amino acid sequence: CASSLPTRRGRHTGELFF.

V usage is TRBV9 and J usage is TRBJ1-5, with 8 bases aligning to TRBD1. Looked up from germline, CDR1 is SGDLS and CDR2 is YYNGEE. V was clipped by 3 bases and J by 1 base; unmatched bases: 12. This CDR3 is built from 18 residues. CDR3 in amino acids: CASSAPDRGRRSNQPQHF. CDR3 sequence (DNA): TGTGCCAGCAGCGCCCCCGACAGGGGAAGGCGGAGCAATCAGCCCCAGCATTTT.

The gene calls are TRBV4-3 and TRBJ2-7; a possible D gene is TRBD2 (6 bases). The V end lost 3 bases, the J end lost 3 bases, and 21 bases lay between the germline ends. Germline-derived CDR1 and CDR2 are LGHNA and YSLEER. The CDR3 has 17 amino acids. The CDR3 DNA is TGCGCCAGCAGCCAGGGCAAAGGGTCGGGGAGGAGCTACGAGCAGTACTTC. It specifies CASSQGKGSGRSYEQYF.

This rearrangement joins TRBV9 to TRBJ2-1; no firm D call. Trimming stripped 4 bases from V and 7 bases from J, with 18 bases between. Germline lookup yields CDR1 SGDLS and CDR2 YYNGEE. CDR3 length: 15 amino acids. The CDR3 region has the DNA TGTGCCAGCAGCCATCCTACTTCTACGAGAAATGAGCAGTTCTTC. Translating gives CASSHPTSTRNEQFF.

This chain links TRBV29-1 with TRBJ2-5; the match to TRBD2 covers 9 bases. CDR3 length: 15 residues. Per the germline V gene, CDR1 is SQVTM and CDR2 is ANQGSEA. J lost 5 bases, V lost 1 base, and 8 bases had no gene match. CDR3 loop: CSVEVLEAGGETQYF. CDR3 DNA: TGCAGCGTTGAAGTCTTAGAGGCGGGGGGGGAGACCCAGTACTTC.

This rearrangement joins TRBV5-5 to TRBJ1-2, with D maybe TRBD1 (6 bases). V shed 2 bases and J shed 0 bases, with 11 bases lying between them. The germline gives CDR1 SGHKS, CDR2 YYEKEE (reference sequence). The CDR3 length is 15 residues. CDR3 region: CASSFRQEANYGYTF. DNA of the CDR3: TGTGCCAGCAGCTTTCGACAGGAAGCTAACTATGGCTACACCTTC.

The chain has TRBV27 and TRBJ1-2, with D possibly TRBD1 on 5 matching bases. The germline V gene encodes CDR1 MNHEY and CDR2 SMNVEV (reference sequence). This CDR3 region has 15 residues. With 2 bases removed from V and 4 bases from J, the gap between germline ends came to 14 bases. This chain's CDR3 is CASSLRGSHLYGYTF. The CDR3 DNA sequence: TGTGCCAGCAGTTTAAGGGGCTCCCATCTCTATGGCTACACCTTC.

This clone was detected only once. This chain uses TRBV9 with TRBJ1-2; 8 bases are a match to TRBD1. The CDR3 is made up of 15 amino acids. Germline CDR1 and CDR2: SGDLS and YYNGEE. J gave up 4 bases and V 0 bases, and 5 bases lay outside the gene matches. The CDR3, as DNA: TGTGCCAGCAGCGTAGCAAGACAGGGGCCCTATGGCTACACCTTC. It yields the protein CASSVARQGPYGYTF.

The V gene is TRBV5-1, the J gene TRBJ2-3; no clear D gene. Trimming removed 0 bases from V and 3 bases from J, with 11 bases in between. CDR3 size: 15 residues. CDR1 is SGHRS, CDR2 YFSETQ, per germline. This CDR3 reads CASSLVPGMTDTQYF. The CDR3 DNA follows: TGCGCCAGCAGCTTGGTTCCAGGAATGACAGATACGCAGTATTTT.

This clone was found a few times. This rearrangement joins TRBV4-1 to TRBJ2-7; 7 bases are a match to TRBD1. V lost 3 bases and J lost 5; bases outside the gene matches: 1. Germline V CDR1 and CDR2: MGHRA, YSYEKL. The CDR3 loop spans 12 amino acids. CDR3 region: CASSQTGHEQYF. CDR3 in DNA: TGCGCCAGCAGCCAGACAGGGCACGAGCAGTACTTC.

The chain has TRBV24-1 and TRBJ1-1; 9 bases match TRBD1. V lost 3 bases to trimming and J lost 5 bases; unmatched junction nucleotides: 3. The germline CDR1 and CDR2 sequences are KGHDR and SFDVKD. The CDR3 loop spans 14 amino acids. As DNA, the CDR3 is TGTGCCACCAGTGATCCAGACAGGGGGACTGAAGCTTTCTTT. Protein sequence: CATSDPDRGTEAFF.

The chain combines TRBV10-3 with TRBJ1-1, with D perhaps matching TRBD1 (6 bases). Germline V gives CDR1 ENHRY, CDR2 SYGVKD. The length of the CDR3 is 13 residues. Trimming left V 10 bases short and J 1 base short, with 13 bases between. CDR3 in DNA: TGTGCCACCGAGGGGGACGGGAACACTGAAGCTTTCTTT. It encodes CATEGDGNTEAFF.

The chain joins TRBV7-9 to TRBJ2-1; TRBD2 is a possible D gene (5 bases). The germline V and J ends were trimmed by 5 bases and 4 bases, with 15 bases remaining between them. Germline V gives CDR1 SEHNR, CDR2 FQNEAQ (reference sequence). The CDR3 contains 15 residues. Here the CDR3 reads CASSLHLVAYNEQFF. CDR3 bases: TGTGCCAGCAGCCTCCACTTGGTAGCGTACAATGAGCAGTTCTTC.

V gene TRBV15 combines with J gene TRBJ2-7; TRBD2 aligns across 16 bases. Trimming cost V 3 bases and J 2 bases; bases outside gene matches: 4. Germline V lookup: CDR1 LNHNV, CDR2 YYDKDF (reference sequence). The length of the CDR3 is 17 residues. The CDR3 region is CATSRGLAGGRPYEQYF. The CDR3 DNA sequence: TGTGCCACCAGCAGGGGACTAGCGGGAGGGCGGCCCTACGAGCAGTACTTC.

The rearrangement joins TRBV7-2 to TRBJ2-1, with TRBD2 matching 15 bases. The CDR3 contains 16 residues. Germline V gene sequence: CDR1 SGHTA, CDR2 FQGNSA. V dropped 5 bases and J dropped 8; count of bases not matched to a gene: 7. CDR3: CASSPGLAGGSHEQFF. CDR3 bases: TGTGCCAGCAGCCCGGGACTAGCGGGAGGTAGCCATGAGCAGTTCTTC.

This chain links TRBV29-1 with TRBJ1-2; 7 nucleotides agree with TRBD1. The CDR3 is 12 amino acids. CDR1 SQVTM and CDR2 ANQGSEA come from the germline V gene. Losses at the gene ends were 7 bases for V and 8 bases for J; bases not matched to a gene: 10. The CDR3 loop reads CSAPDRTGGYTF. The CDR3 DNA is TGCAGCGCTCCGGACAGGACCGGGGGCTACACCTTC. Supplemented by reference TRBV29-1 and TRBJ1-2, the full variable domain reads SAVISQKPSRDICQRGTSLTIQCQVDSQVTMMFWYRQQPGQSLTLIATANQGSEATYESGFVIDKFPISRPNLTFSTLTVSNMSPEDSSIYLCSAPDRTGGYTFGSGTRLTVV.

The chain employs TRBV5-1 and TRBJ2-7, with 7 bases lining up with TRBD1. The J segment lost 6 bases and the V segment lost 1 base, leaving 7 bases of the junction unmatched. CDR1 is SGHRS, CDR2 YFSETQ, per germline. CDR3 length equals 14 residues. CDR3 sequence (DNA): TGCGCCAGCAGCTTGTGGGACAGAGGGCTCGAGCAGTACTTC. Amino acid sequence: CASSLWDRGLEQYF.

The chain couples TRBV20-1 to TRBJ1-2; D gene unclear. Germline values: CDR1 DFQATT, CDR2 SNEGSKA (reference sequence). The V gene lost 8 bases and the J gene lost 7 bases, with 11 bases spanning the gap. The CDR3 runs 10 residues. This chain's CDR3 is CSSAPVGYTF. DNA for the CDR3: TGCAGTAGCGCCCCGGTTGGCTACACCTTC.

This clone has a handful of counts. The rearrangement uses TRBV5-1 and TRBJ2-3, with 10 nucleotides matching TRBD1. The CDR3 spans 18 residues. The V gene's germline CDR1 is SGHRS and CDR2 YFSETQ. With 4 bases clipped from V and 2 bases from J, the junction kept 13 bases outside the gene matches. The CDR3 is CASSPRPAGQGVTDTQYF. In DNA, the CDR3 is TGCGCCAGCAGCCCGCGGCCTGCAGGACAGGGGGTCACAGATACGCAGTATTTT.

The chain couples TRBV27 to TRBJ1-4; 8 bases map to TRBD1. There are 15 residues in the CDR3. Unmatched junction bases numbered 5, after V lost 5 bases and J lost 3 bases. Germline-derived CDR1 and CDR2 are MNHEY and SMNVEV (reference sequence). CDR3 in DNA: TGTGCCAGCAGTATTACAGGGGGAGCTAATGAAAAACTGTTTTTT. Encoded protein: CASSITGGANEKLFF.

In its sample, this clone was seen a few times. The gene calls are TRBV9 and TRBJ2-7, with 11 nucleotides matching TRBD2. The V segment lost 0 bases and the J segment 6 bases; nucleotides outside the gene matches: 5. Per germline, CDR1 SGDLS and CDR2 YYNGEE. CDR3 length: 15 residues. The CDR3 coding sequence is TGTGCCAGCAGCGTAGGCGGTAGCGGGAGGGGCGAGCAGTACTTC. This gives the protein CASSVGGSGRGEQYF.